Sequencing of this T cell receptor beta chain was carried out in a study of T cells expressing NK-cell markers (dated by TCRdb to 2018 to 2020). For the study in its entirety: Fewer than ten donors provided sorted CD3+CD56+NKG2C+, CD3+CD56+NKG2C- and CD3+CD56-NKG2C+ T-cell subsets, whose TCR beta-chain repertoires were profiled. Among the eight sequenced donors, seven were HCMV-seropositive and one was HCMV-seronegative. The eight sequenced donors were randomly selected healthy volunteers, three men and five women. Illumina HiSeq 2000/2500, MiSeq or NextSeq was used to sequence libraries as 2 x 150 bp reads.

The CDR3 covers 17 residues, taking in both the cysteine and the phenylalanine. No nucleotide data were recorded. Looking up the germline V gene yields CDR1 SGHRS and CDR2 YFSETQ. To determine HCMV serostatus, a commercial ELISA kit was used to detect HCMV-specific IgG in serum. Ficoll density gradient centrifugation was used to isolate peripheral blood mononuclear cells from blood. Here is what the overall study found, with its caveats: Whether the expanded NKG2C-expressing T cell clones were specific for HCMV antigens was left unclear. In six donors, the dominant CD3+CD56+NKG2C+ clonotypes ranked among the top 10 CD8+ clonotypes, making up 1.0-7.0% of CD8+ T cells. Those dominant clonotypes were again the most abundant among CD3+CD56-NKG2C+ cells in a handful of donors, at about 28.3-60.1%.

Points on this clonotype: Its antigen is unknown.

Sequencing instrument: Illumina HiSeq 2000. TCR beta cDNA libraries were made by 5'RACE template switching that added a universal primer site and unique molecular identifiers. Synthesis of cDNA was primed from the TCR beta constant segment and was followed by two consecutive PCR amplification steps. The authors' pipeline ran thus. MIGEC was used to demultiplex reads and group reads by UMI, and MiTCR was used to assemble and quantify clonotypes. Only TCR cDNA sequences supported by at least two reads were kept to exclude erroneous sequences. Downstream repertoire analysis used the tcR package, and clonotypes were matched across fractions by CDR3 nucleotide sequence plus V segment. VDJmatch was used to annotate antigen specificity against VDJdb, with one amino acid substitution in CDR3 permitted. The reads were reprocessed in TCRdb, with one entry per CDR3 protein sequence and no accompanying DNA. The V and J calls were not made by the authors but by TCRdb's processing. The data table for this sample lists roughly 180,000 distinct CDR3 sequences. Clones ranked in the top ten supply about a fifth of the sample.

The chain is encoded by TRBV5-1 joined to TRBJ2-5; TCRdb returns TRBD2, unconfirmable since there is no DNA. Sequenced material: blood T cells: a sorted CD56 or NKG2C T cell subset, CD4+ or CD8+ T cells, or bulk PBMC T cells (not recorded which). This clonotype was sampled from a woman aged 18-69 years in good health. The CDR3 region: CASSGGAIAGGFETQYF.